This T cell receptor beta chain was documented in a study of T cell responses to AZD1222 COVID-19 vaccine. Study-level points and caveats: Receipt of two AZD1222 doses was followed by a rise in Spike-specific TCR breadth and depth. Close to half of spike-specific TCRs reportedly recognize unmutated variant regions. The donors showed a predominance of white British ancestry and of females, with possible underestimation of clonal diversity. Regions 160-218 and 743-854 dominated among vaccine-associated CD4 TCRs spanning spike.

Germline loops: CDR1 MNHEY, CDR2 SVGAGI. Losses at the gene ends were 0 bases for V and 9 bases for J; bases not matched to a gene: 9. There are 16 residues in the CDR3. This clone was counted a few times. Its antigen is unknown. Using immunoSEQ multiplex PCR, the repertoire was profiled, and TCRdb retains in-frame clones only, with some absent. The data hold 120,000 to 150,000 clones, with more than 75% observed a single time. The TCR was taken from an adult in good health. The chain links TRBV6-5 to TRBJ2-3, with TRBD2 matching 10 bases. Sequencing used peripheral blood, obtained on day 0 of MenACWY control vaccination. CDR3 DNA sequence: TGTGCCAGCAGTTACTCCATCGGTAGCGGGGGGAAGACGCAGTATTTT. It yields the protein CASSYSIGSGGKTQYF.